In this sample, the clone carrying this TCR beta chain turned up many times. Its specificity is not known. Germline V gene sequence: CDR1 SGHVS, CDR2 FQNEAQ. The CDR3 has 15 residues. The trim removed 0 bases at V and 2 bases at J, leaving 3 bases unmatched. These data are taken from a study of T cell repertoires in cytomegalovirus infection. TCRdb ran MiXCR on the reads and lists one entry per CDR3 protein. The table lists about 85,000 distinct CDR3 sequences, around 49% of them singletons. The chain uses TRBV7-8 and TRBJ2-5, with 7 bases lining up with TRBD1. Sequenced material: CD8+ T cells from cultured PBMCs, taken from culture after CMV antigen stimulation. The source is a human donor in good health (CMV status not recorded). Some clones in this sample may be carry-over from other donors' samples. The CDR3 reads CASSLAGQEQETQYF. The CDR3 region has the DNA TGTGCCAGCAGCTTAGCCGGACAGGAACAAGAGACCCAGTACTTC.